Reported below is one T cell receptor beta chain. Its antigen is as yet unknown. This specimen belongs to a study of T cell responses to AZD1222 COVID-19 vaccine. Whole-study findings and limits: A mostly white British donor set with more females was recruited, and clonal diversity was possibly underestimated. Along spike, vaccine-associated CD4 TCRs were found throughout, with dominance at 160-218 and 743-854. Researchers took repertoire samples only after the peak T cell response had come. Spike-specific TCR breadth and depth rose after two AZD1222 doses.

Generated by immunoSEQ multiplex PCR, the TCRdb table keeps only in-frame clones and is missing some. The data contain tens of thousands of clones, around 91% of them singletons. The ends were cut back, 7 bases at V and 0 bases at J, with 9 bases in the middle. The CDR3 extends over 13 amino acids. The rearrangement uses TRBV12-3 or TRBV12-4 and TRBJ1-1; no reliable D call. The material sequenced was peripheral blood, taken on day 0 of MenACWY control vaccination. This receptor was taken from an adult in good health. CDR3 sequence: CASKKPVNTEAFF. The CDR3 DNA reads TGTGCCAGCAAAAAGCCCGTGAACACTGAAGCTTTCTTT.